Listed below are T cell receptor beta chains from one sample, sequenced in a study of blood T cell repertoires in COVID-19. Profiling relied on immunoSEQ multiplex PCR, and the TCRdb table lists in-frame clones only, not all of them. Of a few hundred thousand clones in the sample, approximately 80% were seen once. The sample comprised PBMCs or T cells enriched from blood (not recorded which). Receptor source: a woman aged 55-69 years who had recovered from COVID-19. CDR3s include the opening cysteine and the closing phenylalanine or tryptophan.

j_call | v_call | cdr3_aa
TRBJ1-2 | TRBV5-1 | CASSPKMTGTDYGYTF
TRBJ1-1 | TRBV7-2 | CASSLDRDTEAFF
TRBJ1-2 | TRBV7-2 | CASSFSGGSDYGYTF
TRBJ2-2 | TRBV29-1 | CSVLADTNTGELFF
TRBJ1-6 | TRBV6-5 | CASSKGTAYNSPLHF
TRBJ1-1 | TRBV5-1 | CASSVEMGATEAFF
TRBJ1-5 | TRBV19 | CASRYGGYSNQPQHF
TRBJ2-7 | TRBV25-1 | CASSEYELGAYEQYF
TRBJ1-1 | TRBV5-4 | CASSLAGGGNTEAFF
TRBJ2-1 | TRBV6-2/TRBV6-3 | CASSYPGQISSYNEQFF